This TCR beta chain was retrieved from a study of T cells after posttransplantation cyclophosphamide. CDR3 length equals 15 residues. The germline CDR1 and CDR2 sequences are SGHVS and FNYEAQ. Trimming took 1 base from V and 12 from J, leaving 21 bases between them. This clone is classed as medium-sized. Busulfan-fludarabine conditioning, marrow transplant, and cyclophosphamide on days +3 and +4 were administered. The method was immunoSEQ multiplex PCR; TCRdb's version includes in-frame clones alone and lacks a portion of them. The specimen gives roughly 10,000 clones without singletons; the ten biggest hold roughly 3.5%.

The source is a male patient in his 50s who received an allogeneic stem cell transplant from a related donor and was CMV-positive. Some T cells could come from the graft donor. The chain is built from TRBV7-6 and TRBJ1-1; D may be TRBD1 (5 bases). The sequencing used PBMCs, collected around 370 days after allogeneic stem cell transplant with posttransplant cyclophosphamide. In DNA, the CDR3 is TGTGCCAGCAGCTTAGGCGAAACGAGTGGGGGGAGGACTTTCTTT. It encodes CASSLGETSGGRTFF.